Listed below are T cell receptor beta chains from one sample, sequenced in a study of Ad26.COV2.S vaccination and SARS-CoV-2 variants. The table came from immunoSEQ multiplex PCR; TCRdb's copy has only in-frame clones and leaves some out. The sample has about 350,000 clones; 65% to 90% are singletons. The specimen was peripheral blood, collected in a trial of Ad26.COV2.S vaccine versus placebo. Every receptor here comes from a person between 18 and 65 years old who received the Ad26.COV2.S COVID-19 vaccine or a placebo. Each CDR3 is given with its conserved first and last residue. The D gene is left open where the match is weak. Where a row states a size, it is once, few, many or the class of an expanded clone; other rows omit it.

j_call: TRBJ2-3
clone_size: -
v_call: TRBV7-9
d_call: -
cdr3_nt: TGTGCCAGCAGAGCCTGGAGCACAGATACGCAGTATTTT
cdr3_aa: CASRAWSTDTQYF

j_call: TRBJ1-1
clone_size: -
v_call: TRBV28
d_call: TRBD1
cdr3_nt: TGTGCCAGCACCAGTCCCGGGACAGGGTTGGGCACTGAAGCTTTCTTT
cdr3_aa: CASTSPGTGLGTEAFF

j_call: TRBJ2-7
clone_size: -
v_call: TRBV3-1/TRBV3-2
d_call: TRBD1
cdr3_nt: TGTGCCAGCAGCCCCCCGGGACAGGGAAAGCAGTACTTC
cdr3_aa: CASSPPGQGKQYF

j_call: TRBJ2-3
clone_size: -
v_call: TRBV7-9
d_call: -
cdr3_nt: TGTGCCAGCAGCTTGGGGGCGCAGTCAGATACGCAGTATTTT
cdr3_aa: CASSLGAQSDTQYF

j_call: TRBJ1-3
clone_size: -
v_call: TRBV5-1
d_call: -
cdr3_nt: TGCGCCAGCAGCTTAGCGGGGCATAGCACCATATATTTT
cdr3_aa: CASSLAGHSTIYF

j_call: TRBJ2-7
clone_size: -
v_call: TRBV20-1
d_call: -
cdr3_nt: TGCAGTGCTACGTCGGGGCACGAGCAGTACTTC
cdr3_aa: CSATSGHEQYF

j_call: TRBJ2-1
clone_size: -
v_call: TRBV7-8
d_call: -
cdr3_nt: TGTGCCAGCAGCCCCCTAGCAAATGAGCAGTTCTTC
cdr3_aa: CASSPLANEQFF

j_call: TRBJ1-1
clone_size: -
v_call: TRBV28
d_call: TRBD1
cdr3_nt: TGTGCCAGCATCTCGACAGGGGCGAGGACTGAAGCTTTCTTT
cdr3_aa: CASISTGARTEAFF

j_call: TRBJ1-5
clone_size: few
v_call: TRBV19
d_call: TRBD1
cdr3_nt: TGTGCCAGTAGTATTCAGGGGGGGTACCAGCCCCAGCATTTT
cdr3_aa: CASSIQGGYQPQHF

j_call: TRBJ1-4
clone_size: -
v_call: TRBV6-2/TRBV6-3
d_call: -
cdr3_nt: TGTGCCAGCAGTTACTCGTGGGGGTTCGGATATGAAAAACTGTTTTTT
cdr3_aa: CASSYSWGFGYEKLFF

j_call: TRBJ2-1
clone_size: -
v_call: TRBV7-2
d_call: TRBD2
cdr3_nt: TGTGCCAGCAGCCTTACTAGCGACAATGAGCAGTTCTTC
cdr3_aa: CASSLTSDNEQFF

j_call: TRBJ1-3
clone_size: -
v_call: TRBV6-5
d_call: TRBD1
cdr3_nt: TGTGCCAGCAGTTACTCGGACAGGGACTCTGGAAACACCATATATTTT
cdr3_aa: CASSYSDRDSGNTIYF

j_call: TRBJ1-1
clone_size: -
v_call: TRBV28
d_call: -
cdr3_nt: TGTGCCAGCAGTACGCTCATGAACACTGAAGCTTTCTTT
cdr3_aa: CASSTLMNTEAFF

j_call: TRBJ1-1
clone_size: -
v_call: TRBV10-3
d_call: -
cdr3_nt: TGTGCCACCTTGGGGGAGAACACTGAAGCTTTCTTT
cdr3_aa: CATLGENTEAFF

j_call: TRBJ2-7
clone_size: -
v_call: TRBV10-2
d_call: -
cdr3_nt: TGCGCCAGCAGTGAAGAGACTAGACACTCCTACGAGCAGTACTTC
cdr3_aa: CASSEETRHSYEQYF

j_call: TRBJ2-3
clone_size: -
v_call: TRBV4-3
d_call: TRBD2
cdr3_nt: TGCGCCAGCAGCCAAGTACTAGCGGGGTTGGGAGATACGCAGTATTTT
cdr3_aa: CASSQVLAGLGDTQYF

j_call: TRBJ1-2
clone_size: -
v_call: TRBV3-1/TRBV3-2
d_call: -
cdr3_nt: TGTGCCAGCAGCCAAGGACGACTCTATGGCTACACCTTC
cdr3_aa: CASSQGRLYGYTF

j_call: TRBJ2-1
clone_size: -
v_call: TRBV28
d_call: -
cdr3_nt: TGTGCCAGCAGTTTGGGGACGCCTTTTAGCTCCTACAATGAGCAGTTCTTC
cdr3_aa: CASSLGTPFSSYNEQFF

j_call: TRBJ1-1
clone_size: -
v_call: TRBV14
d_call: TRBD1
cdr3_nt: TGTGCCAGCAGCCAGGACAGGAGGAACACTGAAGCTTTCTTT
cdr3_aa: CASSQDRRNTEAFF

j_call: TRBJ1-1
clone_size: -
v_call: TRBV19
d_call: -
cdr3_nt: TGTGCCAGTAGTATATTGTTGGGATCGCCTTCCATGAACACTGAAGCTTTCTTT
cdr3_aa: CASSILLGSPSMNTEAFF

j_call: TRBJ1-4
clone_size: -
v_call: TRBV4-3
d_call: -
cdr3_nt: TGCGCCAGCAGCCAAGATAGGGCGGGTTTGACTAATGAAAAACTGTTTTTT
cdr3_aa: CASSQDRAGLTNEKLFF

j_call: TRBJ1-1
clone_size: -
v_call: TRBV6-6
d_call: -
cdr3_nt: TGTGCCGCGGGGGGGGCGATGAACACTGAAGCTTTCTTT
cdr3_aa: CAAGGAMNTEAFF

j_call: TRBJ2-7
clone_size: -
v_call: TRBV2
d_call: -
cdr3_nt: TGTGCCAGCAGGACTACAGTGGACGGCACCCAGTACTTC
cdr3_aa: CASRTTVDGTQYF

j_call: TRBJ2-3
clone_size: -
v_call: TRBV24-1
d_call: -
cdr3_nt: TGTGCCACCAGTGATTACACAGATACGCAGTATTTT
cdr3_aa: CATSDYTDTQYF

j_call: TRBJ2-1
clone_size: -
v_call: TRBV10-3
d_call: -
cdr3_nt: TGTGCCATCAGTGACGGTAAACCCGAGCAGTTCTTC
cdr3_aa: CAISDGKPEQFF

j_call: TRBJ1-5
clone_size: -
v_call: TRBV20-1
d_call: -
cdr3_nt: TGCAGTGCTAGTCTTAGCAATCAGCCCCAGCATTTT
cdr3_aa: CSASLSNQPQHF

j_call: TRBJ2-7
clone_size: -
v_call: TRBV4-1
d_call: TRBD1
cdr3_nt: TGCGCCAGCAGCCAAGTAATATCGGCCGGGACAGGGATCACCTACGAGCAGTACTTC
cdr3_aa: CASSQVISAGTGITYEQYF

j_call: TRBJ2-7
clone_size: -
v_call: TRBV6-5
d_call: -
cdr3_nt: TGTGCCAGCAGTTACCCCAGGGGGGCGAACTCCTACGAGCAGTACTTC
cdr3_aa: CASSYPRGANSYEQYF

j_call: TRBJ1-2
clone_size: -
v_call: TRBV20-1
d_call: -
cdr3_nt: TGCAGTGCTAGTCCCATTGACAGGTGGGGCTATGGCTACACCTTC
cdr3_aa: CSASPIDRWGYGYTF

j_call: TRBJ2-3
clone_size: once
v_call: TRBV28
d_call: -
cdr3_nt: TGTGCCAGCAGTTTAGTAGATACGCAGTATTTT
cdr3_aa: CASSLVDTQYF

j_call: TRBJ2-5
clone_size: -
v_call: TRBV5-1
d_call: TRBD1
cdr3_nt: TGCGCCAGCAGCTCGGTACAGGGGGAAGAGACCCAGTACTTC
cdr3_aa: CASSSVQGEETQYF

j_call: TRBJ2-1
clone_size: -
v_call: TRBV2
d_call: -
cdr3_nt: TGTGCCAGCAGTGAAGAAGATTACAATGAGCAGTTCTTC
cdr3_aa: CASSEEDYNEQFF

j_call: TRBJ1-2
clone_size: -
v_call: TRBV14
d_call: -
cdr3_nt: TGTGCCAGCAGCCAAGGCGCAGCCGGCGCGGGCTACACCTTC
cdr3_aa: CASSQGAAGAGYTF

j_call: TRBJ1-4
clone_size: -
v_call: TRBV4-2
d_call: TRBD1
cdr3_nt: TGTGCCAGCAGCCAGGGACAGGGCCGGGAAAAACTGTTTTTT
cdr3_aa: CASSQGQGREKLFF

j_call: TRBJ1-1
clone_size: once
v_call: TRBV2
d_call: -
cdr3_nt: TGTGCCAGCAGTCGACTCGGGACTGAAGCTTTCTTT
cdr3_aa: CASSRLGTEAFF

j_call: TRBJ2-1
clone_size: -
v_call: TRBV10-1
d_call: TRBD1
cdr3_nt: TGCGCCAGCAGTGAGCGAAGGGACAGGGGCAATGAGCAGTTCTTC
cdr3_aa: CASSERRDRGNEQFF

j_call: TRBJ2-7
clone_size: -
v_call: TRBV2
d_call: TRBD2
cdr3_nt: TGTGCCAGCAGTGGGGGGGGCTACGAGCAGTACTTC
cdr3_aa: CASSGGGYEQYF

j_call: TRBJ2-1
clone_size: -
v_call: TRBV4-3
d_call: TRBD2
cdr3_nt: TGCGCCAGCAGCTCTCTAGCGGGGGGGCGCAATGAGCAGTTCTTC
cdr3_aa: CASSSLAGGRNEQFF

j_call: TRBJ1-1
clone_size: -
v_call: TRBV6-5
d_call: -
cdr3_nt: TGTGCCAGCAGTACGGTGAACACTGAAGCTTTCTTT
cdr3_aa: CASSTVNTEAFF

j_call: TRBJ1-5
clone_size: -
v_call: TRBV28
d_call: TRBD1
cdr3_nt: TGTGCCAGCAGTTCCCGACAGGGAAGATATAGCAATCAGCCCCAGCATTTT
cdr3_aa: CASSSRQGRYSNQPQHF

j_call: TRBJ1-5
clone_size: -
v_call: TRBV28
d_call: -
cdr3_nt: TGTGCCAGCTCCCTTGTCCAGGGAGAACAGCCCCAGCATTTT
cdr3_aa: CASSLVQGEQPQHF

j_call: TRBJ1-5
clone_size: -
v_call: TRBV3-1/TRBV3-2
d_call: -
cdr3_nt: TGTGCCCGCAGGCGGGGGGGGGAGGTACAGCCCCAGCATTTT
cdr3_aa: CARRRGGEVQPQHF

j_call: TRBJ2-7
clone_size: -
v_call: TRBV3-1/TRBV3-2
d_call: TRBD2
cdr3_nt: TGTGCCAGCAGCCAAGCTCCGGCGGGGGGGGTCGAGCAGTACTTC
cdr3_aa: CASSQAPAGGVEQYF

j_call: TRBJ2-7
clone_size: -
v_call: TRBV3-1/TRBV3-2
d_call: -
cdr3_nt: TGTGCCAGCAGCCTGCTGGGGGGTAGAGAGCAGTACTTC
cdr3_aa: CASSLLGGREQYF

j_call: TRBJ2-7
clone_size: -
v_call: TRBV4-2
d_call: TRBD2
cdr3_nt: TGTGCCAGCAGCCAAGTGACTAGCGGGGAATACGAGCAGTACTTC
cdr3_aa: CASSQVTSGEYEQYF

j_call: TRBJ2-3
clone_size: -
v_call: TRBV19
d_call: TRBD2
cdr3_nt: TGTGCCAGTAGTATAGGCGGCGGGAGGGCCATAGATACGCAGTATTTT
cdr3_aa: CASSIGGGRAIDTQYF

j_call: TRBJ1-3
clone_size: -
v_call: TRBV4-1
d_call: -
cdr3_nt: TGCGCCAGCAGCCAAGATATGTCCAGCTCTGGAAACACCATATATTTT
cdr3_aa: CASSQDMSSSGNTIYF

j_call: TRBJ2-6
clone_size: -
v_call: TRBV7-9
d_call: -
cdr3_nt: TGTGCCAGCAGCTTAGCCAACATAGGGCAGATCTCTGGGGCCAACGTCCTGACTTTC
cdr3_aa: CASSLANIGQISGANVLTF

j_call: TRBJ1-1
clone_size: -
v_call: TRBV7-2
d_call: TRBD1
cdr3_nt: TGTGCCAGCAGCTCGACAGGGTCCACTGAAGCTTTCTTT
cdr3_aa: CASSSTGSTEAFF

j_call: TRBJ1-6
clone_size: -
v_call: TRBV9
d_call: TRBD1
cdr3_nt: TGTGCCAGCAGCGCAGGACAGGGTCGTAATTCACCCCTCCACTTT
cdr3_aa: CASSAGQGRNSPLHF